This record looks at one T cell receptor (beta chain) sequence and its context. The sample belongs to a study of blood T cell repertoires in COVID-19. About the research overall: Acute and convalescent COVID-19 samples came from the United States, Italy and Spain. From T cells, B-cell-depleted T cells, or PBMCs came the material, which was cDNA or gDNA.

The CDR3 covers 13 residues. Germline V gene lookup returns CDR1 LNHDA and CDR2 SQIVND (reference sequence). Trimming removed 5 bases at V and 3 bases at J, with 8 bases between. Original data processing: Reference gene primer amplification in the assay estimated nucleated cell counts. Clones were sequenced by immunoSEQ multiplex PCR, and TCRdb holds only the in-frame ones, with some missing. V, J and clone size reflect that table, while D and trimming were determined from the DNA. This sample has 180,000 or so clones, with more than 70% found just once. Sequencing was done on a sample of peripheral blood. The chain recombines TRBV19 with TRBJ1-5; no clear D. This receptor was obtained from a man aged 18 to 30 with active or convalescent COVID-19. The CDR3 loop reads CASSGGINQPQHF. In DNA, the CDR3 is TGTGCCAGTAGTGGAGGGATCAATCAGCCCCAGCATTTT.